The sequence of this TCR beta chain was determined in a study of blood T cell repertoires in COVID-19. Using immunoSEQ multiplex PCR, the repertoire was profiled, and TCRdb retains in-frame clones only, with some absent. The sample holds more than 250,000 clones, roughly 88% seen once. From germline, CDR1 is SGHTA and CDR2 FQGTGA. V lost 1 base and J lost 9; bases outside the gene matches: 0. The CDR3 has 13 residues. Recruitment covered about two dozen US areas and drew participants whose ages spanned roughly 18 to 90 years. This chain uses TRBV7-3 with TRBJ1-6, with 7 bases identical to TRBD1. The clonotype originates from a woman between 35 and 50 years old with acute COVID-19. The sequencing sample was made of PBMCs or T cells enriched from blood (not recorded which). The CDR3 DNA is TGTGCCAGCAGCTTAAACAGGGGTTCACCCCTCCACTTT. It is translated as CASSLNRGSPLHF.